These T cell receptor beta chains were read from a single sample in a study of shared clonotypes between healthy human individuals. Measured with immunoSEQ multiplex PCR; TCRdb has only the in-frame clones, and not every one. Of fewer than 3 million clones in the sample, under 95% were seen once. The sequencing input was naive CD4+ T cells from PBMCs. These receptors were taken from a man between 18 and 29 years old in good health. Some clones in this sample may be carry-over from other donors' samples. Each CDR3 is given without its conserved first and last residue. Fields, in order: V gene, J gene, CDR3 protein.

TRBV6-5	TRBJ1-2	ASSYSDRGSGYT
TRBV5-5	TRBJ2-7	ASSWREIHYEQY
TRBV27	TRBJ2-1	ASSSLPSGNEQF
TRBV5-1	TRBJ2-1	ASGDPSSYNEQF
TRBV5-1	TRBJ1-3	ASSSGSSGNTIY
TRBV6-1	TRBJ1-4	ASSGGGTNEKLF
TRBV5-1	TRBJ2-3	ASSPRLGYSTDTQY
TRBV28	TRBJ2-1	ASSLWAAPTYNEQF
TRBV28	TRBJ2-7	ASSFLSGTYEQY
TRBV7-8	TRBJ1-2	ASSPSHPGQGVTNYGYT
TRBV4-3	TRBJ2-1	ASSPRLAGVHEQF
TRBV5-1	TRBJ1-2	ASSLGTAEDYGYT
TRBV2	TRBJ1-5	ASSRESNQPQH
TRBV5-1	TRBJ2-2	ASSGRAIPSGELF
TRBV18	TRBJ2-7	ASSPGYEQY
TRBV28	TRBJ2-3	ASTLGQGITDTQY
TRBV5-8	TRBJ2-7	ASSLSYLYYEQY
TRBV5-6	TRBJ2-7	ASKSYFQGSIDEQY
TRBV19	TRBJ1-3	ASRGTGSSGNTIY
TRBV6-1	TRBJ1-5	ASSEAGGWNQPQH
TRBV6-5	TRBJ2-5	ASSYLGGAETQY
TRBV7-9	TRBJ2-1	ASSSTDRRGSYNEQF
TRBV5-6	TRBJ1-1	ASSFDRLATEAF
TRBV5-1	TRBJ2-7	ASSTQGHEQY
TRBV7-2	TRBJ2-7	ASSLAPGREQY
TRBV28	TRBJ2-4	ASTLTTRAGLNIQY
TRBV7-7	TRBJ1-1	ASSHGLYTEAF
TRBV18	TRBJ1-2	ASSPLFSPGDGYT
TRBV5-1	TRBJ2-1	ASSGGQGTVYNEQF
TRBV19	TRBJ1-5	ASTTRQDQPQH
TRBV7-9	TRBJ2-7	ASSLALRGRGDEQY
TRBV28	TRBJ1-2	ASSLPGQEFNGYT
TRBV6-1	TRBJ2-4	ASSDRETKNIQY
TRBV5-1	TRBJ2-5	ASRPTGAEQETQY
TRBV2	TRBJ1-1	ASSVSVMNTEAF
TRBV7-9	TRBJ2-7	ASSPGLAGYEQY
TRBV28	TRBJ2-6	ASRWTSPGANVLT
TRBV4-1	TRBJ2-6	ASSLLSGANVLT
TRBV29-1	TRBJ2-5	SVRTDQETQY
TRBV18	TRBJ2-1	ASSPPPGAHEQF
TRBV29-1	TRBJ2-2	SAVGGELF
TRBV11-2	TRBJ1-2	ASSNRDRVYGYT
TRBV7-6	TRBJ2-7	ASSAGRSYEQY
TRBV11-1	TRBJ2-6	ASSFKSSGANVLT
TRBV7-8	TRBJ2-5	ASSLGAATYQETQY
TRBV18	TRBJ1-5	ASSSQQGASNQPQH
TRBV14	TRBJ2-7	ASSQESGYEQY
TRBV9	TRBJ2-2	ASSVAAGRAGTGELF
TRBV11-3	TRBJ2-1	ASSLGGQGGDYNEQF
TRBV6-1	TRBJ1-1	ASRLTPQPETEAF
TRBV30	TRBJ2-7	AWSVQGPYEQY
TRBV18	TRBJ2-5	ASSRSFGETQY
TRBV28	TRBJ2-1	ASTLAGGYNEQF